These 5 T cell receptor beta chains originate from one sample sequenced in a study of OX40 agonist ivuxolimab in advanced cancers. Assay used: immunoSEQ multiplex PCR; TCRdb lists only in-frame clones, some missing. The sample contains around 99,000 clones, 85% to 90% of which appear only once. The source material was CD4+ or CD8+ T cells sorted from blood, sampled in a trial of the OX40 agonist ivuxolimab. Receptor source: an adult with an advanced solid tumor such as melanoma, head and neck, liver or kidney cancer.

This rearrangement joins TRBV9 to TRBJ2-7; 12 positions agree with TRBD2. The CDR3 spans 15 residues. The V gene end was trimmed by 2 bases and the J gene end by 7 bases; junction bases not matched to a gene: 7. CDR1 is SGDLS, CDR2 YYNGEE, per germline. CDR3 region: CASSVTSGGVGEQYF. CDR3 in DNA: TGTGCCAGCAGCGTGACTAGCGGGGGAGTAGGGGAGCAGTACTTC.

V is TRBV4-1 and J is TRBJ1-5, with 7 nucleotides matching TRBD1. V shed 10 bases and J 0 bases; nucleotides not matched to a gene: 6. This CDR3 contains 14 residues. Per germline, CDR1 MGHRA and CDR2 YSYEKL. The CDR3: CAIDRAISNQPQHF. In DNA, the CDR3 is TGCGCCATAGACAGGGCCATTAGCAATCAGCCCCAGCATTTT.

This sequence joins TRBV6-5 and TRBJ2-5, with 9 nucleotides matching TRBD2. Germline V gene sequence: CDR1 MNHEY, CDR2 SVGAGI. Germline trimming cut 6 bases from V and 2 bases from J; bases unmatched to any gene: 7. This CDR3 comprises 15 residues. DNA of the CDR3: TGTGCCAGCAGCAGGGGCCTAGCGGGGCAAGAGACCCAGTACTTC. Translation: CASSRGLAGQETQYF.

This clone was counted once. This chain joins TRBV30 and TRBJ2-2, with 9 bases aligning to TRBD1. The ends lost 8 bases at V and 0 bases at J; junction bases unmatched: 1. Germline lookup yields CDR1 GTSNPN and CDR2 SVGIG (reference sequence). The CDR3 runs 13 residues. The CDR3 DNA follows: TGTGCCCGGGACAGGGCGAACACCGGGGAGCTGTTTTTT. It specifies CARDRANTGELFF.

The chain links TRBV27 to TRBJ1-2; maybe TRBD1 (5 bases). The V gene's germline CDR1 is MNHEY and CDR2 SMNVEV (reference sequence). Trimming took off 6 bases at V and 5 bases at J, with 31 bases between the two ends. The CDR3 is 19 amino acids. CDR3 amino acids: CASSPPRGGITKVRYGYTF. The CDR3 bases are TGTGCCAGCAGCCCGCCGCGGGGGGGGATAACTAAGGTAAGGTATGGCTACACCTTC.